Below, 30 T cell receptor beta chains from the same sample are listed, as sequenced in a study of regulatory T cells in long-lasting Graves disease (dated by TCRdb to the early 2020s). Receptor libraries were prepared by multiplex PCR. Data came from an Illumina HiSeq 4000. CDR3 regions were amplified by Arm-PCR with iRepertoire HTBI primers to construct TCR beta libraries. In TCRdb, the public reads were trimmed at Q25 with fastp and aligned with MiXCR, with productive beta chains retained. For every CDR3 protein sequence, its rows merge into one entry that carries the most common genes and DNA. This sample gives 350,000 to 450,000 distinct CDR3 sequences in total; 16% of them show up just once. The ten largest clones add up to 25% to 30% of the sample. The time point label for this specimen denotes: newly diagnosed GD, antithyroid drugs for less than 3 months. For both TCR sequencing and RNA sequencing, RNA was extracted from PBMCs using TRIzol.

This same sample was also taken into another study, of T cells in Graves' hyperthyroidism and ophthalmopathy.

Sequences were derived from peripheral blood mononuclear cells (PBMCs), sampled at new diagnosis, from a patient treated with antithyroid drugs. The receptors originated from a man aged 35 to 55 with Graves disease. Donor details come from another sample of the same person, matched by shared clones.

This clonotype was counted a few times. The chain couples TRBV5-4 to TRBJ2-6; maybe TRBD1 (6 bases). CDR1 is SGHNT, CDR2 YYREEE, per germline (reference sequence). There are 15 residues in the CDR3. V lost 4 bases, J lost 4 bases, and 12 bases lay in between. The DNA for the CDR3 is TGTGCCAGCAGCGCTCCAGGGGCCGGGGCCAACGTCCTGACTTTC. This codes for CASSAPGAGANVLTF.

This clonotype was detected many times. The J gene is TRBJ2-2, the V gene TRBV24-1, with no clear D. With 4 bases removed from V and 1 base from J, the gap between germline ends came to 9 bases. This CDR3 is built from 15 residues. In germline, CDR1 is KGHDR, CDR2 SFDVKD. CDR3 DNA: TGTGCCACCAGTGACCTGGACGGGAACACCGGGGAGCTGTTTTTT. This encodes CATSDLDGNTGELFF.

This rearrangement joins TRBV4-2 to TRBJ2-2; 9 nucleotides line up with TRBD2. Trimming removed 0 bases from V and 8 bases from J; junction bases left unmatched: 10. The CDR3 totals 17 residues. Germline V gene lookup returns CDR1 LGHNA and CDR2 YNFKEQ. CDR3 coding DNA: TGTGCCAGCAGCCAAGATATGGGGCGGGGGGGCTCGGGGGAGCTGTTTTTT. This encodes CASSQDMGRGGSGELFF.

This clonotype was detected ten times or more. The chain uses TRBV12-3 or TRBV12-4 and TRBJ1-4; no definite D call. V was trimmed by 4 bases and J by 10 bases, leaving 16 bases between them. The CDR3 loop spans 14 amino acids. In nucleotides, the CDR3 is TGTGCCAGCAGTTCCTCGGCCCGATCGGGAAAACTGTTTTTT. Translating gives CASSSSARSGKLFF.

The chain carries TRBV12-3 or TRBV12-4 and TRBJ2-1, with TRBD2 matching over 12 bases. The J segment lost 9 bases and the V segment lost 6 bases, leaving 9 bases of the junction unmatched. The CDR3 spans 15 residues. The CDR3 DNA sequence: TGTGCCAGCAGGCTGACTAGCGGGAGCGGGACTGAGCAGTTCTTC. Translating gives CASRLTSGSGTEQFF.

The table lists this clonotype with many counts. The chain combines TRBV4-2 with TRBJ1-4; maybe TRBD1 (5 bases). The ends were cut back, 2 bases at V and 3 bases at J, with 19 bases in the middle. This CDR3 spans 18 amino acids. Germline values: CDR1 LGHNA, CDR2 YNFKEQ. CDR3 region: CASSQHPWGGEANEKLFF. CDR3 sequence (DNA): TGTGCCAGCAGCCAACATCCGTGGGGAGGGGAGGCTAATGAAAAACTGTTTTTT.

This clonotype was recorded many times. The chain carries TRBV12-3 or TRBV12-4 and TRBJ1-1; 10 bases align to TRBD1. The CDR3 loop spans 16 amino acids. V lost 5 bases and J lost 6; bases outside the gene matches: 12. The CDR3 DNA sequence: TGTGCCAGCAGTCCGGGACAGGGGAGTGGGATGCCTGAAGCTTTCTTT. Its translation: CASSPGQGSGMPEAFF.

The chain couples TRBV5-6 to TRBJ2-4, with a tentative D call TRBD1 (6 bases). The CDR3 totals 14 residues. The V gene lost 1 base and the J gene lost 3 bases, with 8 bases spanning the gap. Germline CDR1 is SGHDT and CDR2 is YYEEEE. The CDR3 sequence is CASSLLQGKNIQYF. CDR3 bases: TGTGCCAGCAGCTTGTTACAGGGCAAAAACATTCAGTACTTC.

The chain links TRBV2 to TRBJ1-4, with D possibly TRBD1 on 6 matching bases. The CDR3 extends over 15 amino acids. V lost 11 bases and J lost 3, with 19 bases in between. Germline V CDR1 and CDR2: SNHLY, FYNNEI. The CDR3 is CASTRSGGSNEKLFF. CDR3 DNA sequence: TGTGCCTCTACAAGGAGTGGGGGCTCTAATGAAAAACTGTTTTTT. The entire variable domain, with the rest obtained from reference TRBV2 and TRBJ1-4, is as follows: EPEVTQTPSHQVTQMGQEVILRCVPISNHLYFYWYRQILGQKVEFLVSFYNNEISEKSEIFDDQFSVERPDGSNFTLKIRSTKLEDSAMYFCASTRSGGSNEKLFFGSGTQLSVL.

This clonotype was found many times. This rearrangement joins TRBV6-2 or TRBV6-3 to TRBJ1-1; D ambiguous. The germline V gene encodes CDR1 MNHEY and CDR2 SVGEGT. The CDR3 totals 15 residues. V shed 0 bases and J shed 1 base, with 9 bases lying between them. In DNA, the CDR3 is TGTGCCAGCAGTTACTCGCCGGGTTCGAACACTGAAGCTTTCTTT. Amino acid sequence: CASSYSPGSNTEAFF.

This clonotype occurred a few times. V is TRBV4-2 and J is TRBJ1-1; the D gene is possibly TRBD1 (5 bases). This CDR3 region has 15 residues. CDR1 and CDR2 from the germline V gene are LGHNA and YNFKEQ. The V end was cut by 4 bases, the J end by 7 bases, with 19 bases between. The CDR3 here is CASSRTWGGTFEAFF. CDR3 DNA sequence: TGTGCCAGCAGCCGCACTTGGGGGGGGACCTTTGAAGCTTTCTTT.

In this sample, this clonotype turned up many times. The chain links TRBV7-9 to TRBJ2-7, with D maybe TRBD1 (5 bases). V lost 1 base and J 7 bases, leaving 17 bases between the germline ends. CDR3 length equals 15 residues. Germline CDR1 SEHNR, CDR2 FQNEAQ (reference sequence). DNA of the CDR3: TGTGCCAGCAGCTTAGAGTCCGAGGCAGGGTCAGAGCAGTACTTC. It translates to CASSLESEAGSEQYF.

This clonotype showed up just a few times. V gene TRBV7-2 combines with J gene TRBJ1-4; D may be TRBD1 (5 bases). Germline loops: CDR1 SGHTA, CDR2 FQGNSA. The CDR3 consists of 17 residues. V lost 1 base and J 8 bases, leaving 20 bases between the germline ends. Here the CDR3 reads CASSLGYHGRVSEKLFF. The CDR3 DNA follows: TGTGCCAGCAGCTTAGGTTATCATGGCAGGGTTAGCGAAAAACTGTTTTTT.

The chain couples TRBV5-1 to TRBJ2-7; perhaps TRBD1 as D (6 bases). With 5 bases removed from V and 6 bases from J, the gap between germline ends came to 12 bases. Germline V gene data show CDR1 as SGHRS and CDR2 as YFSETQ. This CDR3 region has 12 residues. The CDR3 nucleotides are TGCGCCAGCAGTATGGGGGCGCGCGAGCAGTACTTC. The encoded protein is CASSMGAREQYF.

This chain connects TRBV5-1 to TRBJ1-4; weak D call: TRBD1 (5 bases). Germline CDR1 and CDR2: SGHRS and YFSETQ. V lost 1 base and J 3 bases, leaving 7 bases between the germline ends. The CDR3 is made up of 14 amino acids. CDR3 loop: CASSLQGSNEKLFF. The CDR3 bases are TGCGCCAGCAGCTTGCAGGGATCTAATGAAAAACTGTTTTTT.

This sequence joins TRBV20-1 and TRBJ2-5; TRBD2 aligns across 12 bases. CDR3 size: 14 residues. Germline V gives CDR1 DFQATT, CDR2 SNEGSKA (reference sequence). V dropped 4 bases and J dropped 1; count of bases not matched to a gene: 1. CDR3 sequence reads: CSATSGGAQETQYF. CDR3 in DNA: TGCAGTGCTACTAGCGGGGGGGCCCAAGAGACCCAGTACTTC.

This clonotype was observed at least ten times. The chain recombines TRBV7-9 with TRBJ2-7; no reliable D call. Germline CDR1 reads SEHNR; CDR2 reads FQNEAQ (reference sequence). The CDR3 consists of 15 residues. V was pared by 1 base and J by 6 bases, with 16 bases between. The CDR3: CASSLVPMAPGEQYF. CDR3 nucleotide sequence: TGTGCCAGCAGCTTAGTTCCTATGGCTCCTGGCGAGCAGTACTTC.

This clonotype was seen only a few times. The V and J genes are TRBV20-1 and TRBJ2-3, with 7 bases that match TRBD2. The CDR3 length is 15 residues. Germline V lookup: CDR1 DFQATT, CDR2 SNEGSKA (reference sequence). V was pared by 5 bases and J by 2 bases, with 10 bases of the junction left unmatched. The CDR3 coding sequence is TGCAGTGCTCCAGGGTCAGCGGGGACCACAGATACGCAGTATTTT. This encodes CSAPGSAGTTDTQYF.

This clonotype was seen many times. This chain uses TRBV6-1 with TRBJ1-1, with D hard to call. The V end was cut by 8 bases, the J end by 6 bases, with 10 bases between. The length of the CDR3 is 11 residues. The germline CDR1 and CDR2 sequences are MNHNS and SASEGT. CDR3 sequence (DNA): TGTGCCAGCCTGGGGAAGTCTGAAGCTTTCTTT. Translation: CASLGKSEAFF.

J is TRBJ1-5 and V is TRBV28; no clear D gene. V lost 2 bases to trimming and J lost 9 bases, with 11 bases between them. The CDR3 is 13 residues long. Germline V lookup: CDR1 MDHEN, CDR2 SYDVKM. The CDR3 loop reads CASSLETFGPQHF. Written as DNA, the CDR3 is TGTGCCAGCAGTTTAGAGACTTTCGGGCCCCAGCATTTT.

This clonotype was seen at least ten times. The J gene is TRBJ2-7, the V gene TRBV3-1, with unresolved D. Germline-derived CDR1 and CDR2 are LGHDT and YNNKEL (reference sequence). The V and J ends lost 2 bases and 5 bases respectively, with 19 bases between them. The CDR3 consists of 16 residues. The DNA of the CDR3 is TGTGCCAGCAGCCAAAGATCTTTAAGACCCTTCAACGAGCAGTACTTC. Amino acids: CASSQRSLRPFNEQYF.

The chain carries TRBV20-1 and TRBJ2-7; TRBD1 is a possible D gene (5 bases). The length of the CDR3 is 11 residues. V lost 8 bases and J lost 6, with 14 bases in between. CDR1 and CDR2 (germline): DFQATT, SNEGSKA (reference sequence). CDR3 protein: CSILTVPEQYF. DNA for the CDR3: TGCAGTATATTGACAGTTCCCGAGCAGTACTTC.

This clonotype came up many times. Its ends do not fully match the called genes, so a read error is possible. The gene calls are TRBV9 and TRBJ1-1, with D unresolved. The CDR3 loop spans 13 amino acids. Germline CDR1 SGDLS, CDR2 YYNGEE. The CDR3 is CASSFVGNTEAFF. The CDR3 DNA sequence: TGCGCCAGCAGCTTTGTGGGGAACACTGAAGCTTTCTTT. The whole variable domain, remainder taken from reference TRBV9 and TRBJ1-1, is DSGVTQTPKHLITATGQRVTLRCSPRSGDLSVYWYQQSLDQGLQFLIQYYNGEERAKGNILERFSAQQFPDLHSELNLSSLELGDSALYFCASSFVGNTEAFFGQGTRLTVV.

This clonotype was observed many times. This chain connects TRBV11-3 to TRBJ2-5; D is perhaps TRBD1 (6 bases). Germline loops: CDR1 SGHNT, CDR2 YENEEA. The CDR3 sequence is 14 residues long. Trimming removed 4 bases from V and 2 bases from J, with 11 bases in between. CDR3 protein: CASSSGQSQETQYF. The CDR3 DNA is TGTGCCAGCAGCTCCGGACAGTCTCAAGAGACCCAGTACTTC.

Many counts were recorded for this clonotype. The V call is TRBV11-2, the J call TRBJ2-4; maybe TRBD1 (6 bases). The germline V and J ends were trimmed by 0 bases and 4 bases, with 22 bases remaining between them. CDR3 size: 19 residues. CDR1 SGHAT and CDR2 FQNNGV come from the germline V gene. CDR3: CASSLDRYVGTGRKNIQYF. The CDR3, as DNA: TGTGCCAGCAGCTTAGATCGATACGTCGGTACAGGGCGGAAAAACATTCAGTACTTC.

This clonotype was detected ten times or more. The V call is TRBV6-5, the J call TRBJ1-5, with TRBD1 matching over 9 bases. Trimming removed 2 bases from V and 6 bases from J; junction bases left unmatched: 8. This CDR3 spans 16 amino acids. CDR1 MNHEY and CDR2 SVGAGI come from the germline V gene. The CDR3, as DNA: TGTGCCAGCAGTTACACGGGACAGGGCTTCGGTCAGCCCCAGCATTTT. Protein product: CASSYTGQGFGQPQHF.

This clonotype was counted at least ten times. This chain links TRBV5-1 with TRBJ2-5, with 9 nucleotides matching TRBD2. Trimming cost V 4 bases and J 5 bases; bases outside gene matches: 6. The CDR3 runs to 14 residues. From germline, CDR1 is SGHRS and CDR2 YFSETQ. CDR3 in amino acids: CASSQTSGVETQYF. The CDR3, as DNA: TGCGCCAGCAGCCAGACTAGCGGAGTCGAGACCCAGTACTTC. The full variable domain, completed using reference TRBV5-1 and TRBJ2-5, is KAGVTQTPRYLIKTRGQQVTLSCSPISGHRSVSWYQQTPGQGLQFLFEYFSETQRNKGNFPGRFSGRQFSNSRSEMNVSTLELGDSALYLCASSQTSGVETQYFGPGTRLLVL.

The chain recombines TRBV6-2 or TRBV6-3 with TRBJ2-3; D is ambiguous. The CDR3 contains 16 residues. Germline V gene lookup returns CDR1 MNHEY and CDR2 SVGEGT. Trimming stripped 6 bases from V and 0 bases from J, with 16 bases between. CDR3 amino acids: CASSREPAPSTDTQYF. CDR3 sequence (DNA): TGTGCCAGCAGCAGAGAACCAGCGCCTAGCACAGATACGCAGTATTTT.

This chain links TRBV14 with TRBJ2-2; TRBD2 might be the D (5 bases). V was clipped by 0 bases and J by 5 bases, with 25 bases between them. CDR3 length equals 20 residues. Germline V gene sequence: CDR1 SGHDN, CDR2 FVKESK. CDR3 loop: CASSQDYLGGHVVMTGELFF. DNA for the CDR3: TGTGCCAGCAGCCAAGATTATTTAGGCGGGCACGTAGTGATGACCGGGGAGCTGTTTTTT.

Concerning this clonotype: A much larger clone differs from this one at a single base, so this may be a read error. V and J are TRBV7-2 and TRBJ2-5, with D tentatively TRBD2 (6 bases). V shed 11 bases and J shed 5 bases, with 21 bases lying between them. From germline, CDR1 is SGHTA and CDR2 FQGNSA. This CDR3 region has 14 residues. The CDR3 here is CAWRDPWRAETQYF. In DNA, the CDR3 is TGTGCCTGGAGGGACCCATGGCGGGCGGAGACCCAGTACTTC.